This T cell receptor (beta chain) was sequenced during a study of shared clonotypes between healthy human individuals. The germline gives CDR1 LNHDA, CDR2 SQIVND (reference sequence). V gave up 4 bases and J gave up 1 base, with 8 bases separating them. The length of the CDR3 is 13 residues. Concerning this clone itself: Antigen specificity is unknown. Different DNA sequences within this sample yield the same CDR3.

Study-level findings and limits: Tissues were not sampled, only blood, and their repertoires likely differ. Naive subsets generally had larger estimated richness than memory subsets. An effect of sequencing depth on clonotype sharing among donors was expected.

It was around 180 ng DNA, approximately 28,000 T cell genomes, that sorted-subset replicate PCRs used. This table comes from immunoSEQ multiplex PCR, and its TCRdb copy is limited to in-frame clones, with some not included. The top ten hold 0.39% of the sample, which has a few million clones, roughly 93% seen once. The chain couples TRBV19 to TRBJ2-7; tentatively, D is TRBD1 (5 bases). The sample comprised naive CD4+ T cells from PBMCs. Subset defined: CD45RA+ positively selected. The source is a man aged 18 to 29 in good health. Some clones in this sample may be carry-over from other donors' samples. The CDR3 here is CASSRGRSYEQYF. The CDR3 region has the DNA TGTGCCAGTAGTAGGGGCAGATCCTACGAGCAGTACTTC.